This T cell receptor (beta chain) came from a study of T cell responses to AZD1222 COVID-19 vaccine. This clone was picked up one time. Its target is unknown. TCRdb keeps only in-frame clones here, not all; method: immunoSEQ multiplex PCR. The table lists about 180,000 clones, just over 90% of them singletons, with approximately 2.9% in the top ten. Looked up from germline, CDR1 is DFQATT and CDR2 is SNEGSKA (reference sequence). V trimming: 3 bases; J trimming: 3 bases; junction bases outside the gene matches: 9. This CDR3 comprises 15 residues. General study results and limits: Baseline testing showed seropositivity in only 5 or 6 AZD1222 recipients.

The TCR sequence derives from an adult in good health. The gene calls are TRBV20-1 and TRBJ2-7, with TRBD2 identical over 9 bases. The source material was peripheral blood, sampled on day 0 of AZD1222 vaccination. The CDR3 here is CSASVGASGVYEQYF. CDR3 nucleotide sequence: TGCAGTGCTAGTGTTGGGGCTAGCGGGGTCTACGAGCAGTACTTC.